Following are 28 T cell receptor beta chains from one sample sequenced in a study of early T cells in non-severe SARS-CoV-2 infection. TCRdb fed the 5' RACE reads into MiXCR, producing one record per CDR3 protein. The table includes fewer than 65,000 distinct CDR3 sequences, about 9.3% detected once. Material for sequencing was whole blood. All receptors come from an adult who was a healthcare worker with PCR-confirmed SARS-CoV-2 infection or an uninfected control (not recorded which).

This clonotype occurred a few times. The chain carries TRBV14 and TRBJ1-1, with 7 bases aligning to TRBD1. Trimming removed 4 bases from V and 5 bases from J; junction bases left unmatched: 7. The CDR3 sequence is 14 residues long. CDR1 and CDR2 from the germline V gene are SGHDN and FVKESK. DNA of the CDR3: TGTGCCAGCAGCCCCGCAGGGGGTTGGACTGAAGCTTTCTTT. The encoded protein is CASSPAGGWTEAFF.

This rearrangement joins TRBV6-6 to TRBJ1-2, with 8 bases aligning to TRBD1. The CDR3 loop spans 15 amino acids. Germline assignment: CDR1 MNHNY and CDR2 SVGAGI (reference sequence). Trimming cost V 2 bases and J 5 bases; bases outside gene matches: 7. CDR3 coding DNA: TGTGCCAGCAGTTACGGCGAGACAGGGGATTATGGCTACACCTTC. Protein sequence: CASSYGETGDYGYTF.

This clonotype appeared a few times. This sequence joins TRBV30 and TRBJ1-1; a possible D gene is TRBD1 (5 bases). The CDR3 spans 11 residues. The germline V gene has CDR1 GTSNPN and CDR2 SVGIG (reference sequence). The CDR3 sequence is CAVGLNTEAFF. The CDR3 region has the DNA TGTGCTGTGGGACTGAACACTGAAGCTTTCTTT.

The sample holds many counts of this clonotype. The CDR3 loop reads CASRQGANYGYTF. CDR3 nucleotides: TGTGCCAGCAGACAGGGGGCCAACTATGGCTACACCTTC. This chain connects TRBV6-6 to TRBJ1-2; 9 positions match TRBD1. The trim removed 6 bases at V and 2 bases at J, leaving 1 base unmatched. Germline V CDR1 and CDR2: MNHNY, SVGAGI (reference sequence). The CDR3 totals 13 residues.

The chain employs TRBV12-3 or TRBV12-4 and TRBJ2-3; tentatively, D is TRBD2 (7 bases). Trimming took off 1 base at V and 4 bases at J, with 12 bases between the two ends. The CDR3 is 15 residues long. The CDR3 sequence: CASSLEGGRADTQYF. The DNA for the CDR3 is TGTGCCAGCAGTTTAGAGGGGGGGCGTGCAGATACGCAGTATTTT.

The chain is built from TRBV20-1 and TRBJ1-4, with a tentative D call TRBD1 (6 bases). The CDR3 is 14 residues long. V gave up 5 bases and J gave up 3 bases, with 13 bases separating them. The V gene's germline CDR1 is DFQATT and CDR2 SNEGSKA (reference sequence). The CDR3 nucleotides are TGCAGTGCTTCAGGGGACGGGCCTAATGAAAAACTGTTTTTT. Translated, it gives CSASGDGPNEKLFF.

This clonotype was seen at least ten times. V gene TRBV5-1 combines with J gene TRBJ2-5; weak D call: TRBD1 (6 bases). CDR1 is SGHRS, CDR2 YFSETQ, per germline. CDR3 length: 14 amino acids. V lost 0 bases and J lost 5, with 11 bases in between. CDR3 sequence: CASSLGAGEETQYF. In nucleotides, the CDR3 is TGCGCCAGCAGCTTGGGCGCAGGGGAGGAGACCCAGTACTTC.

The sample holds many counts of this clonotype. The rearrangement uses TRBV24-1 and TRBJ2-2, with 10 bases aligning to TRBD1. The CDR3 is 16 residues long. Germline loops: CDR1 KGHDR, CDR2 SFDVKD. Germline trimming cut 3 bases from V and 6 bases from J; bases unmatched to any gene: 6. CDR3 in DNA: TGTGCCACCAGTGATCCCCGGGACAGGGGTTCCGGGGAGCTGTTTTTT. It yields the protein CATSDPRDRGSGELFF.

There are many counts of this clonotype. The chain joins TRBV5-6 to TRBJ2-7; D unclear. This CDR3 comprises 12 residues. V gave up 5 bases and J gave up 4 bases, with 10 bases separating them. Germline V gene sequence: CDR1 SGHDT, CDR2 YYEEEE. CDR3 protein: CASSKPGYEQYV. The CDR3, as DNA: TGTGCCAGCAGTAAGCCCGGGTACGAGCAGTACGTC.

This clonotype showed up many times. The chain uses TRBV5-1 and TRBJ1-2, with 7 bases fitting TRBD1. The CDR3 extends over 13 amino acids. V lost 2 bases, J lost 8 bases, and 6 bases stayed unmatched. Per the germline V gene, CDR1 is SGHRS and CDR2 is YFSETQ. CDR3 sequence (DNA): TGCGCCAGCAGCTTCCTAGACAGGGACGGCTACACCTTC. Protein product: CASSFLDRDGYTF.

V and J are TRBV25-1 and TRBJ1-6; the D is unclear. The V end was cut by 5 bases, the J end by 5 bases, with 13 bases between. CDR3 length equals 15 residues. Germline V gene lookup returns CDR1 MGHDK and CDR2 SYGVNS. CDR3 DNA sequence: TGTGCCAGCAGTCGGGGTGCTTACAATAATTCACCCCTCCACTTT. Amino acid sequence: CASSRGAYNNSPLHF.

This clonotype was detected a few times. The V and J genes are TRBV27 and TRBJ2-2; D may match TRBD1 or TRBD2 (6 bases each). The V end lost 5 bases, the J end lost 3 bases, and 19 bases lay between the germline ends. This CDR3 is 17 amino acids long. Looked up from germline, CDR1 is MNHEY and CDR2 is SMNVEV (reference sequence). This CDR3 is CASSLNPPRGHTGELFF. Here the CDR3 DNA reads TGTGCCAGCAGTCTTAACCCTCCCCGGGGGCACACCGGGGAGCTGTTTTTT.

The chain has TRBV11-3 and TRBJ2-3; D remains unclear. The CDR3 totals 13 residues. Germline CDR1 SGHNT, CDR2 YENEEA. The V gene lost 5 bases and the J gene lost 8 bases, with 14 bases spanning the gap. The CDR3 reads CASSLGSQATQYF. The CDR3 DNA reads as TGTGCCAGCAGCCTAGGTAGTCAGGCTACGCAGTATTTT. The full variable domain, rest sourced from reference TRBV11-3 and TRBJ2-3, is EAGVVQSPRYKIIEKKQPVAFWCNPISGHNTLYWYLQNLGQGPELLIRYENEEAVDDSQLPKDRFSAERLKGVDSTLKIQPAELGDSAVYLCASSLGSQATQYFGPGTRLTVL.

V gene TRBV10-3 combines with J gene TRBJ1-2, with a tentative D call TRBD1 (5 bases). Germline values: CDR1 ENHRY, CDR2 SYGVKD. V was cut by 6 bases and J by 2 bases, with 16 bases left in between. CDR3 length equals 15 residues. CDR3 loop: CAISQTGDLNYGYTF. DNA of the CDR3: TGTGCCATCAGCCAGACGGGGGATTTAAACTATGGCTACACCTTC.

The chain combines TRBV5-1 with TRBJ2-3; tentative D call: TRBD2 (6 bases). This CDR3 region has 16 residues. With 7 bases removed from V and 3 bases from J, the gap between germline ends came to 21 bases. Germline CDR1 SGHRS, CDR2 YFSETQ. The CDR3 DNA follows: TGCGCCAGCCGCCGGGCAGGGTCGGCGGGGACAGATACGCAGTATTTT. Translation: CASRRAGSAGTDTQYF. Based on the CDR3 plus reference TRBV5-1 and TRBJ2-3, the full variable domain is KAGVTQTPRYLIKTRGQQVTLSCSPISGHRSVSWYQQTPGQGLQFLFEYFSETQRNKGNFPGRFSGRQFSNSRSEMNVSTLELGDSALYLCASRRAGSAGTDTQYFGPGTRLTVL.

This chain links TRBV10-3 with TRBJ2-7; 10 positions agree with TRBD1. The germline CDR1 and CDR2 sequences are ENHRY and SYGVKD. The V and J ends lost 6 bases and 3 bases, in that order; junction bases with no gene match: 11. This CDR3 contains 16 residues. The CDR3 sequence: CAIRGTGEAGIYEQYV. The CDR3 DNA reads TGTGCCATCAGGGGGACAGGGGAAGCGGGGATCTACGAGCAGTACGTC.

This clonotype has ten or more counts. V and J are TRBV27 and TRBJ2-7, with 7 bases aligning to TRBD1. The CDR3 is 17 amino acids. Germline-derived CDR1 and CDR2 are MNHEY and SMNVEV (reference sequence). Trimming cost V 5 bases and J 2 bases; bases outside gene matches: 15. CDR3 in amino acids: CASSQFLRDRTPYEQYV. The CDR3 DNA reads TGTGCCAGCAGTCAATTTCTCCGGGACAGAACTCCCTACGAGCAGTACGTC.

The chain links TRBV3-1 to TRBJ2-3, with D perhaps matching TRBD1 (6 bases). The CDR3 runs 15 residues. V lost 2 bases and J 5 bases, leaving 14 bases between the germline ends. Germline V lookup: CDR1 LGHDT, CDR2 YNNKEL (reference sequence). CDR3 in DNA: TGTGCCAGCAGCCAATATACAGGGCCTCTAGATACGCAGTATTTT. This translates into CASSQYTGPLDTQYF.

The V call is TRBV5-6, the J call TRBJ1-5; 8 bases are a match to TRBD1. Germline loops: CDR1 SGHDT, CDR2 YYEEEE. V lost 2 bases, J lost 1 base, and 5 bases stayed unmatched. The CDR3 totals 16 residues. This CDR3 is CASSLAGGSSNQPQHF. CDR3 nucleotides: TGTGCCAGCAGCTTAGCAGGGGGCAGCAGCAATCAGCCCCAGCATTTT.

This sequence joins TRBV2 and TRBJ2-2; 8 positions agree with TRBD1. Trimming cost V 4 bases and J 0 bases; bases outside gene matches: 1. This CDR3 comprises 15 residues. From germline, CDR1 is SNHLY and CDR2 FYNNEI. The CDR3 spells CASSAGQANTGELFF. In DNA, the CDR3 is TGTGCCAGCAGTGCGGGACAGGCGAACACCGGGGAGCTGTTTTTT.

The chain joins TRBV5-1 to TRBJ2-5; the match to TRBD2 covers 7 bases. Trimming removed 4 bases from V and 2 bases from J; junction bases left unmatched: 8. This CDR3 contains 15 residues. Germline CDR1 SGHRS, CDR2 YFSETQ. The CDR3 loop is CASSPERGIQETQYF. CDR3 DNA sequence: TGCGCCAGCAGCCCCGAGCGGGGTATACAAGAGACCCAGTACTTC.

This clonotype has a count of ten or more. The gene calls are TRBV3-1 and TRBJ2-5; 9 positions agree with TRBD2. CDR3 length: 16 residues. Germline V gene data show CDR1 as LGHDT and CDR2 as YNNKEL (reference sequence). V lost 0 bases, J lost 6 bases, and 8 bases stayed unmatched. The DNA for the CDR3 is TGTGCCAGCAGCCAAGATCAGGCGGGGGGGCCGAAGACCCAGTACTTC. Amino acid sequence: CASSQDQAGGPKTQYF.

This clonotype appeared many times. The gene calls are TRBV2 and TRBJ1-1; TRBD1 agrees at 9 bases. J lost 0 bases, V lost 5 bases, and 4 bases had no gene match. The CDR3 length is 15 residues. CDR1 SNHLY and CDR2 FYNNEI come from the germline V gene. The CDR3 reads CASSTQGAVNTEAFF. CDR3 nucleotides: TGTGCCAGCAGTACACAGGGGGCCGTGAACACTGAAGCTTTCTTT. Full variable domain (remainder filled in from reference TRBV2 and TRBJ1-1): EPEVTQTPSHQVTQMGQEVILRCVPISNHLYFYWYRQILGQKVEFLVSFYNNEISEKSEIFDDQFSVERPDGSNFTLKIRSTKLEDSAMYFCASSTQGAVNTEAFFGQGTRLTVV.

The chain carries TRBV15 and TRBJ2-5, with TRBD2 matching 11 bases. The CDR3 spans 15 residues. The trim removed 4 bases at V and 5 bases at J, leaving 6 bases unmatched. CDR1 is LNHNV and CDR2 is YYDKDF in the germline V gene (reference sequence). The DNA for the CDR3 is TGTGCCACCAGCACACTAGCGGGGGTCCAGGAGACCCAGTACTTC. It is translated as CATSTLAGVQETQYF.

The chain is built from TRBV6-5 and TRBJ1-2; D call uncertain. This CDR3 spans 13 amino acids. Trimming shortened V by 5 bases and J by 4 bases, and 11 bases separated the two germline ends. Germline loops: CDR1 MNHEY, CDR2 SVGAGI. CDR3 protein: CASSRTTGYGYTF. The CDR3 coding sequence is TGTGCCAGCAGTAGGACGACCGGCTATGGCTACACCTTC.

Concerning this clonotype: A single base separates this from a much larger clone, so it may be a read error. This chain connects TRBV6-1 to TRBJ2-5; the D is unclear. CDR3 length: 16 residues. From germline, CDR1 is MNHNS and CDR2 SASEGT. The chain's CDR3 is CASSSPRLRPQENQYF. The CDR3 coding sequence is TGTGCCAGCAGTTCCCCGCGTCTAAGGCCACAAGAGAACCAGTACTTC.

The chain joins TRBV7-9 to TRBJ2-7; tentatively, D is TRBD1 (5 bases). Trimming took 3 bases from V and 4 from J, leaving 7 bases between them. This CDR3 is 12 amino acids long. Looked up from germline, CDR1 is SEHNR and CDR2 is FQNEAQ (reference sequence). The CDR3 DNA reads TGTGCCAGCAGCTTCGACAGATACGAGCAGTACGTC. It codes for CASSFDRYEQYV.

The chain is built from TRBV11-2 and TRBJ1-1; D uncertain. Trimming took 3 bases from V and 9 from J, leaving 20 bases between them. The V gene's germline CDR1 is SGHAT and CDR2 FQNNGV. This CDR3 has 15 amino acids. The CDR3 DNA sequence: TGTGCCAGCAGCTTTGGACTCCGGGGAAATCGGAAAGCTTTCTTT. Protein product: CASSFGLRGNRKAFF. Full variable domain (outside the CDR3, taken from reference TRBV11-2 and TRBJ1-1): EAGVAQSPRYKIIEKRQSVAFWCNPISGHATLYWYQQILGQGPKLLIQFQNNGVVDDSQLPKDRFSAERLKGVDSTLKIQPAKLEDSAVYLCASSFGLRGNRKAFFGQGTRLTVV.